This section outlines one TCR beta chain sequence together with its context. No antigen is known for it. These data are taken from a study of T cells after posttransplantation cyclophosphamide. The naive gate required viable CD3+CD4+ or CD3+CD8+ cells with CCR7+CD45RA+CD45RO-CD95-CD27+CD28+ phenotype. Germline V gene lookup returns CDR1 SGHAT and CDR2 FQNNGV. The CDR3 extends over 14 amino acids. Trimming removed 4 bases from V and 4 bases from J, with 11 bases in between. Measured with immunoSEQ multiplex PCR; TCRdb has only the in-frame clones, and not every one. The table records some 30,000 clones, roughly nine tenths of them present only once. Study-level results: Recipient CMV seropositivity and CMV reactivation strongly tracked TRB clonality.

The sample was naive CD4+ T cells sorted from blood. This chain uses TRBV11-2 with TRBJ2-1; D unresolved. The sequence was obtained from a man aged 30 to 39 in good health and a related stem cell transplant donor. CDR3 DNA: TGTGCCAGCAGCTCCCTCACACCGTACAATGAGCAGTTCTTC. Translated: CASSSLTPYNEQFF.